This T cell receptor (beta chain) was retrieved from a study of blood T cells in healthy people across ages. For the second PCR, which ran for roughly 6 to 12 cycles, a sample-barcoded 5' primer and a J-beta primer mix were used. MiXCR was run by TCRdb on the 5' RACE reads, yielding one entry per CDR3 protein. Seen here are 700,000 to 1,000,000 distinct CDR3 sequences, under 45% observed once, and the top ten hold approximately 20%. This clonotype came up many times. V shed 6 bases and J 12 bases; nucleotides not matched to a gene: 10. The CDR3 spans 14 residues. The germline gives CDR1 DFQATT, CDR2 SNEGSKA (reference sequence). Peripheral blood from each donor was collected in a volume of 8.5 to 10 milliliters.

The chain combines TRBV20-1 with TRBJ2-1; 14 bases line up with TRBD2. The specimen was blood. The source of this sequence is a man aged 60 to 69 in good health. The CDR3 loop reads CSATERGTSGGQFF. The DNA for the CDR3 is TGCAGTGCGACCGAACGGGGGACTAGCGGGGGGCAGTTCTTC.